The 28 T cell receptor beta chains below all came from one sample that was sequenced in a study of cytomegalovirus exposure and HLA in healthy donors. The PCR employed 60 Vbeta primers together with 13 Jbeta primers. Sequencing was performed with immunoSEQ multiplex PCR; in TCRdb, only in-frame clones are kept and a portion is missing. Counted here are 85,000 to 100,000 clones, over 60% occurring once; the ten biggest clones make up 2.5% to 3.5%. The specimen was PBMCs. The receptors come from a male donor in good health and CMV-seropositive.

The rearrangement links TRBV6-4 to TRBJ2-3, with 8 bases identical to TRBD2. The trim removed 6 bases at V and 3 bases at J, leaving 5 bases unmatched. This CDR3 is built from 14 residues. CDR1 and CDR2 (germline): MRHNA, SNTAGT. CDR3 in DNA: TGTGCCAGCAGCGGGGGGGCCGGTACAGATACGCAGTATTTT. It encodes CASSGGAGTDTQYF.

Comment on this clone: Germline is not matched at one junction end, which may reflect a read error. This sample includes further DNA sequences coding for the same CDR3. This sequence joins TRBV4-3 and TRBJ1-1; TRBD1 aligns across 8 bases. Germline V gene data show CDR1 as LGHNA and CDR2 as YSLEER. The CDR3 has 15 residues. CDR3 protein: CASSQGTGLKTEAFF. For the CDR3, the DNA is TGCGCCAGCAGCCAAGGGACAGGGCTGAAGACTGAAGCTTTCTTT.

This chain joins TRBV19 and TRBJ1-2, with TRBD1 as a possible D gene (6 bases). The CDR3 is 14 residues long. The V and J ends lost 5 bases and 4 bases respectively, with 14 bases between them. Germline values: CDR1 LNHDA, CDR2 SQIVND (reference sequence). The CDR3 spells CASSSRTAIYGYTF. CDR3 nucleotides: TGTGCCAGTAGTTCCAGGACAGCCATCTATGGCTACACCTTC.

This clone was seen just once. The J gene is TRBJ1-2, the V gene TRBV27; 7 nucleotides align to TRBD1. This CDR3 comprises 15 residues. With V trimmed by 2 bases and J by 5 bases, 8 bases remained unmatched. From germline, CDR1 is MNHEY and CDR2 SMNVEV (reference sequence). The CDR3 sequence is CASSLGAGGQYGYTF. CDR3 bases: TGTGCCAGCAGTTTAGGGGCAGGGGGACAATATGGCTACACCTTC.

V gene TRBV5-6 combines with J gene TRBJ2-7; TRBD1 is a possible D gene (6 bases). The V end was cut by 7 bases, the J end by 2 bases, with 16 bases between. CDR1 is SGHDT and CDR2 is YYEEEE in the germline V gene. The CDR3 runs 14 residues. CDR3 sequence: CASGGPLSAYEQYF. In nucleotides, the CDR3 is TGTGCCAGCGGGGGCCCTTTATCGGCCTACGAGCAGTACTTC.

The chain combines TRBV4-1 with TRBJ1-6, with 9 nucleotides matching TRBD1. With V trimmed by 4 bases and J by 14 bases, 12 bases remained unmatched. The CDR3 runs 15 residues. Germline V lookup: CDR1 MGHRA, CDR2 YSYEKL. The CDR3 DNA reads as TGCGCCAGCAGCCTCCGGACAGGGGTGTCAGGGTCCCTCCACTTT. This encodes CASSLRTGVSGSLHF.

The V call is TRBV14, the J call TRBJ1-2, with 7 bases identical to TRBD1. V trimming: 1 base; J trimming: 5 bases; junction bases outside the gene matches: 4. CDR1 is SGHDN, CDR2 FVKESK, per germline. The CDR3 is 14 amino acids. CDR3 sequence reads: CASSQAGTDYGYTF. The CDR3 DNA reads as TGTGCCAGCAGCCAAGCCGGGACAGATTATGGCTACACCTTC.

A few counts support this clone. Other DNA variants within this sample encode the same CDR3. The V and J genes are TRBV4-3 and TRBJ2-3; TRBD2 matches 10 bases. Germline values: CDR1 LGHNA, CDR2 YSLEER. The CDR3 extends over 18 amino acids. J was trimmed by 0 bases and V by 3 bases; bases with no gene match: 9. The CDR3 bases are TGCGCCAGCAGCCACCGGACTAGCGGCGACTTTAGCACAGATACGCAGTATTTT. Amino acids: CASSHRTSGDFSTDTQYF.

The genes are TRBV27 and TRBJ2-7, with 7 nucleotides matching TRBD2. The CDR3 runs 14 residues. V dropped 5 bases and J dropped 2; count of bases not matched to a gene: 6. The germline V gene encodes CDR1 MNHEY and CDR2 SMNVEV (reference sequence). As DNA, the CDR3 is TGTGCCAGCAGTGGGGCGGGGAGGGCCTACGAGCAGTACTTC. Its protein is CASSGAGRAYEQYF.

The chain joins TRBV5-6 to TRBJ1-2; TRBD1 matches 8 bases. This CDR3 comprises 12 residues. With 7 bases clipped from V and 3 bases from J, the junction kept 2 bases outside the gene matches. The germline V gene encodes CDR1 SGHDT and CDR2 YYEEEE. CDR3 coding DNA: TGTGCCAGCGAGACAGGGGACTATGGCTACACCTTC. Translation gives CASETGDYGYTF.

This clone has just one count. The chain combines TRBV18 with TRBJ1-1, with D perhaps matching TRBD1 (5 bases). The CDR3 spans 18 residues. Germline V gene sequence: CDR1 KGHSH, CDR2 LQKENI. The ends were cut back, 3 bases at V and 0 bases at J, with 20 bases in the middle. In nucleotides, the CDR3 is TGTGCCAGCTCACCGTTTGAAGGAGTTGGACACATGAACACTGAAGCTTTCTTT. Translated, it gives CASSPFEGVGHMNTEAFF.

This chain links TRBV19 with TRBJ1-1, with D perhaps matching TRBD1 (5 bases). Germline loops: CDR1 LNHDA, CDR2 SQIVND (reference sequence). The CDR3 sequence is 16 residues long. V dropped 6 bases and J dropped 4 bases, with 21 bases sitting between them. CDR3 sequence reads: CASSPTLTRGGTEAFF. CDR3 nucleotide sequence: TGTGCCAGTAGCCCTACCCTAACAAGGGGCGGCACTGAAGCTTTCTTT.

This sequence joins TRBV28 and TRBJ1-6; D not certain. Trimming cost V 7 bases and J 4 bases, with 17 bases left between them. This CDR3 is built from 16 residues. Germline loops: CDR1 MDHEN, CDR2 SYDVKM. The CDR3 sequence: CASTTGGVRYNSPLHF. In DNA, the CDR3 is TGTGCCAGCACTACTGGCGGGGTCAGATATAATTCACCCCTCCACTTT.

The rearrangement links TRBV5-6 to TRBJ1-4; D is perhaps TRBD1 (5 bases). CDR3 length: 16 amino acids. CDR1 and CDR2 (germline): SGHDT, YYEEEE. Deletions cut 3 bases from V and 3 bases from J, with 15 bases between. The CDR3 loop reads CASSSLGHAANEKLFF. In DNA form, the CDR3 reads TGTGCCAGCAGCTCACTCGGACATGCGGCTAATGAAAAACTGTTTTTT.

This chain joins TRBV5-1 and TRBJ1-1, with D unclear. The V gene lost 3 bases and the J gene lost 1 base, with 16 bases spanning the gap. CDR3 size: 16 residues. Germline V lookup: CDR1 SGHRS, CDR2 YFSETQ. DNA of the CDR3: TGCGCCAGCAGCTCGGGAGGTTTAGGCGGGAACACTGAAGCTTTCTTT. Protein sequence: CASSSGGLGGNTEAFF.

V is TRBV4-2 and J is TRBJ2-7; 11 bases agree with TRBD2. CDR3 size: 18 residues. V was clipped by 0 bases and J by 0 bases; unmatched bases: 7. From germline, CDR1 is LGHNA and CDR2 YNFKEQ. CDR3 DNA: TGTGCCAGCAGCCAAGAATCTAGCGGGGGGCAAATCTCCTACGAGCAGTACTTC. The encoded protein is CASSQESSGGQISYEQYF.

J is TRBJ2-1 and V is TRBV25-1; possible D gene TRBD2, 5 bases. This CDR3 contains 15 residues. The ends were cut back, 1 base at V and 6 bases at J, with 13 bases in the middle. CDR1 is MGHDK and CDR2 is SYGVNS in the germline V gene. This CDR3 reads CASSEWASSGNEQFF. DNA of the CDR3: TGTGCCAGCAGTGAATGGGCTAGCAGCGGCAATGAGCAGTTCTTC.

This chain joins TRBV10-3 and TRBJ2-3; no clear D. V was cut by 1 base and J by 1 base, with 6 bases left in between. The CDR3 has 14 residues. Germline V gene sequence: CDR1 ENHRY, CDR2 SYGVKD. CDR3 amino acids: CAISEFQGTDTQYF. The CDR3 DNA reads TGTGCCATCAGTGAGTTCCAGGGCACAGATACGCAGTATTTT.

This clone was picked up a small number of times. In DNA, the CDR3 is TGTGCCAGCAGCTCCCGGGGGGGCCCCCTCGAGCAGTACTTC. This translates into CASSSRGGPLEQYF. The V gene is TRBV11-2, the J gene TRBJ2-5, with 8 bases identical to TRBD2. Judging by the DNA end, TRBJ2-7 fits better; the J call may be wrong. Germline CDR1 SGHAT, CDR2 FQNNGV. This CDR3 comprises 14 residues.

The gene calls are TRBV30 and TRBJ2-2; 12 bases are shared with TRBD1. This CDR3 contains 17 residues. Germline V gene lookup returns CDR1 GTSNPN and CDR2 SVGIG (reference sequence). J lost 7 bases, V lost 1 base, and 10 bases had no gene match. This CDR3 is CAWSAKRGQGALGELFF. As DNA, the CDR3 is TGTGCCTGGAGTGCGAAGCGGGGACAGGGGGCTCTCGGGGAGCTGTTTTTT.

The J gene is TRBJ1-1, the V gene TRBV5-1; perhaps TRBD1 as D (5 bases). CDR1 is SGHRS and CDR2 is YFSETQ in the germline V gene. Trimming shortened V by 0 bases and J by 1 base, and 7 bases separated the two germline ends. The CDR3 consists of 14 residues. For the CDR3, the DNA is TGCGCCAGCAGCTTGGTTCAGGGGAACACTGAAGCTTTCTTT. Its translation: CASSLVQGNTEAFF.

V is TRBV6-5 and J is TRBJ2-1; TRBD1 is a possible D gene (6 bases). The CDR3 contains 12 residues. Trimming took 7 bases from V and 5 from J, leaving 9 bases between them. In germline, CDR1 is MNHEY, CDR2 SVGAGI. This CDR3 reads CASTTGNNEQFF. The CDR3 DNA reads as TGTGCCAGCACCACAGGGAACAATGAGCAGTTCTTC.

The chain is built from TRBV5-1 and TRBJ1-1; D is ambiguous. Germline values: CDR1 SGHRS, CDR2 YFSETQ. Trimming left V 0 bases short and J 1 base short, with 10 bases between. The CDR3 loop spans 15 amino acids. CDR3: CASSLVSSRNTEAFF. The CDR3 coding sequence is TGCGCCAGCAGCTTGGTTAGCTCCCGGAACACTGAAGCTTTCTTT.

The chain carries TRBV6-1 and TRBJ2-1; 9 bases line up with TRBD2. The CDR3 is made up of 16 amino acids. Germline lookup yields CDR1 MNHNS and CDR2 SASEGT. Trimming at V came to 3 bases and at J to 2 bases, leaving 5 bases not matched to a gene. The CDR3 spells CASSDLAGSTYNEQFF. CDR3 DNA: TGTGCCAGCAGTGATCTAGCGGGATCGACCTACAATGAGCAGTTCTTC.

The chain carries TRBV19 and TRBJ2-7, with 10 bases aligning to TRBD2. Germline CDR1 LNHDA, CDR2 SQIVND (reference sequence). V shed 4 bases and J 6 bases; nucleotides not matched to a gene: 6. The CDR3 sequence is 14 residues long. DNA for the CDR3: TGTGCCAGTAGTACGAGCGGGGGGGCCCGCGAGCAGTACTTC. Translating it yields CASSTSGGAREQYF.

The chain uses TRBV5-1 and TRBJ2-1; TRBD1 aligns across 7 bases. Trimming removed 0 bases from V and 6 bases from J; junction bases left unmatched: 3. Germline lookup yields CDR1 SGHRS and CDR2 YFSETQ. The CDR3 is 14 amino acids. CDR3 protein: CASSLGPGGNEQFF. CDR3 DNA: TGCGCCAGCAGCTTGGGGCCAGGGGGCAATGAGCAGTTCTTC.

J is TRBJ2-5 and V is TRBV30; 7 bases are a match to TRBD1. This CDR3 has 12 residues. The J segment lost 14 bases and the V segment lost 2 bases, leaving 11 bases of the junction unmatched. Germline values: CDR1 GTSNPN, CDR2 SVGIG (reference sequence). The CDR3 DNA follows: TGTGCCTGGAGTTTTTCGGGACAGCCGCCCTACTTC. This sequence encodes CAWSFSGQPPYF.

This chain joins TRBV19 and TRBJ1-2; the match to TRBD1 covers 11 bases. The V segment lost 5 bases and the J segment 5 bases; nucleotides outside the gene matches: 7. The CDR3 extends over 15 amino acids. Germline V lookup: CDR1 LNHDA, CDR2 SQIVND (reference sequence). The CDR3 sequence: CASSAGQGVRYGYTF. The CDR3 DNA follows: TGTGCCAGTAGTGCGGGACAGGGGGTGAGATATGGCTACACCTTC.